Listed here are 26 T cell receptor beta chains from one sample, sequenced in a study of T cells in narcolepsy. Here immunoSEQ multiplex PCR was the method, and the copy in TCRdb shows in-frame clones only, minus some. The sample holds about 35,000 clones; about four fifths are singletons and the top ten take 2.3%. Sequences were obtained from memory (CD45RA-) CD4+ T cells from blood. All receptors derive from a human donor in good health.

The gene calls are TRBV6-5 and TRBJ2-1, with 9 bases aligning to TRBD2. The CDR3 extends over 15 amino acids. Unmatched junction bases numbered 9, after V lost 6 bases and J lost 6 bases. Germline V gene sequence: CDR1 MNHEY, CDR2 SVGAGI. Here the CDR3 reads CASSYTGLAPNEQFF. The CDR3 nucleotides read TGTGCCAGCAGCTACACGGGACTAGCTCCCAATGAGCAGTTCTTC.

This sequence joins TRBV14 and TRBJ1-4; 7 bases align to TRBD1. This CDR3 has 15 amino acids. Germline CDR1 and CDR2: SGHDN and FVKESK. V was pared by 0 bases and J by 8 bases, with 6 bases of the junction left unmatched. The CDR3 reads CASSQDKGAGEKLFF. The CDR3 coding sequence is TGTGCCAGCAGCCAAGATAAGGGGGCTGGCGAAAAACTGTTTTTT.

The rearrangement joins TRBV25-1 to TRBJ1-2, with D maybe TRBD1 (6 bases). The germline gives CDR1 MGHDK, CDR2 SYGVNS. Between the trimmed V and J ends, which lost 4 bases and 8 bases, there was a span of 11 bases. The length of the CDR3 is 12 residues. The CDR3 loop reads CASSVGARGYTF. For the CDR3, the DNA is TGTGCCAGCAGTGTGGGGGCGCGCGGCTACACCTTC.

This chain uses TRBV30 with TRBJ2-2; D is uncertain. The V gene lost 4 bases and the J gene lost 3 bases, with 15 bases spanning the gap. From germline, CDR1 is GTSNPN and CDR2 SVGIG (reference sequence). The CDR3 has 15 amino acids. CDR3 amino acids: CAWKSPVTYTGELFF. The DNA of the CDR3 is TGTGCCTGGAAGAGCCCGGTAACGTACACCGGGGAGCTGTTTTTT. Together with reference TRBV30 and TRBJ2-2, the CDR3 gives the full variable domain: SQTIHQWPATLVQPVGSPLSLECTVEGTSNPNLYWYRQAAGRGLQLLFYSVGIGQISSEVPQNLSASRPQDRQFILSSKKLLLSDSGFYLCAWKSPVTYTGELFFGEGSRLTVL.

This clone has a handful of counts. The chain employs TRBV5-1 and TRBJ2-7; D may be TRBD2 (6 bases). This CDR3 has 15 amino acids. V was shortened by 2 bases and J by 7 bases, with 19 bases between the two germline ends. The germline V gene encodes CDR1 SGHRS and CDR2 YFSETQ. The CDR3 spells CASSFRPSGVGEQYF. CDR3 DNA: TGCGCCAGCAGCTTTCGACCGTCGGGGGTAGGGGAGCAGTACTTC. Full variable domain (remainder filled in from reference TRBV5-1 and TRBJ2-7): KAGVTQTPRYLIKTRGQQVTLSCSPISGHRSVSWYQQTPGQGLQFLFEYFSETQRNKGNFPGRFSGRQFSNSRSEMNVSTLELGDSALYLCASSFRPSGVGEQYFGPGTRLTVT.

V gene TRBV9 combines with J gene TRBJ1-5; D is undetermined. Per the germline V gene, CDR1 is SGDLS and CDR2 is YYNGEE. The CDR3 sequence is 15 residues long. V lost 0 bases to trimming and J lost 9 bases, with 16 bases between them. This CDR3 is CASSVGPQALGPQHF. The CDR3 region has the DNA TGTGCCAGCAGCGTAGGTCCCCAGGCCCTGGGGCCCCAGCATTTT. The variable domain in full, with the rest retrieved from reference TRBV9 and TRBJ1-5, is DSGVTQTPKHLITATGQRVTLRCSPRSGDLSVYWYQQSLDQGLQFLIQYYNGEERAKGNILERFSAQQFPDLHSELNLSSLELGDSALYFCASSVGPQALGPQHFGDGTRLSIL.

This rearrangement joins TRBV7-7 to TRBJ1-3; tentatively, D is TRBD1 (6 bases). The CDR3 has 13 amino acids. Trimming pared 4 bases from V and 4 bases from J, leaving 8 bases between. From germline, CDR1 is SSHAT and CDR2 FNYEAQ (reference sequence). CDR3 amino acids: CASSSGQGNTIYF. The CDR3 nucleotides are TGTGCCAGCAGCTCCGGACAGGGAAACACCATATATTTT.

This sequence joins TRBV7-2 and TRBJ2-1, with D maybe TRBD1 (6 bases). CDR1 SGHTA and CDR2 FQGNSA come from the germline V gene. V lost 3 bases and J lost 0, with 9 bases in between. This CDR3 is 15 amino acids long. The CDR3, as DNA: TGTGCCAGCAGCTTTGGACAGAGCTCCTACAATGAGCAGTTCTTC. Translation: CASSFGQSSYNEQFF.

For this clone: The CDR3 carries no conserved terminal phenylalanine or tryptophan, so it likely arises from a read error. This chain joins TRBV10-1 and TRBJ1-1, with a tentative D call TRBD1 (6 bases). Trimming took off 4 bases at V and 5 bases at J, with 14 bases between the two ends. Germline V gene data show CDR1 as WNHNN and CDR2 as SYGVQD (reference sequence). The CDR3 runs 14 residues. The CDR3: CASSGQGSRTEAFL. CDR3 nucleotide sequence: TGCGCCAGCAGTGGTCAGGGGTCTCGGACTGAAGCTTTCCTT.

As DNA, the CDR3 is TGCAGCGTTCGGACTAGCGGGTTTTCCTACGAGCAGTACTTC. Translating gives CSVRTSGFSYEQYF. The chain combines TRBV29-1 with TRBJ2-7; 11 nucleotides agree with TRBD2. This CDR3 has 14 amino acids. With V trimmed by 5 bases and J by 1 base, 4 bases remained unmatched. From germline, CDR1 is SQVTM and CDR2 ANQGSEA.

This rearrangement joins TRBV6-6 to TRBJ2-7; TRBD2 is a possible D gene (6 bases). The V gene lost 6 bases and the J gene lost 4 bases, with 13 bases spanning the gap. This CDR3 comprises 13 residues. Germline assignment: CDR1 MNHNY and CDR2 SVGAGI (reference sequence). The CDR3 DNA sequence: TGTGCCAGCAGGTGGGCGGGGAAGTACGAGCAGTACTTC. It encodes CASRWAGKYEQYF.

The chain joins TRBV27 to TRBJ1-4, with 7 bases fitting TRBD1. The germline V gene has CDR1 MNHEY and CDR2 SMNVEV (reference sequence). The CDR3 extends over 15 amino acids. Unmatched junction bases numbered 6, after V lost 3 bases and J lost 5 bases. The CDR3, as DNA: TGTGCCAGCAGTTTCGTTGGGGGACAGAATGAAAAACTGTTTTTT. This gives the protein CASSFVGGQNEKLFF.

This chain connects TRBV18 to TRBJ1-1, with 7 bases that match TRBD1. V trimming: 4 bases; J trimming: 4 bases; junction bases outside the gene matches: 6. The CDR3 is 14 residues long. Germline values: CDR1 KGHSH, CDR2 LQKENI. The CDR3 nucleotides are TGTGCCAGCTCACGAGACAGGGCAGTCACTGAAGCTTTCTTT. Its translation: CASSRDRAVTEAFF.

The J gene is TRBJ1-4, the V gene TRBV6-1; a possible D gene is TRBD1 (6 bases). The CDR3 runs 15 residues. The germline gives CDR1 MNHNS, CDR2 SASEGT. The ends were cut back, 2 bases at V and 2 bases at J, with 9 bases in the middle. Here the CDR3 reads CASSERGGTNEKLFF. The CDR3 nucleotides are TGTGCCAGCAGTGAAAGAGGGGGTACTAATGAAAAACTGTTTTTT.

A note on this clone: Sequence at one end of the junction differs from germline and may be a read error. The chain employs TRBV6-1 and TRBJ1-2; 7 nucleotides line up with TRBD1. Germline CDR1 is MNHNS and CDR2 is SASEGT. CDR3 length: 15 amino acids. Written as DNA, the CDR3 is TGTGCCAGCAGCCGCTCACCACCGGGACAGACCCTCAACGACTTC. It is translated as CASSRSPPGQTLNDF.

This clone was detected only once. CDR3 amino acids: CASSPSDVYAGELFF. The CDR3 DNA sequence: TGTGCCAGCAGTCCCAGTGACGTATACGCCGGGGAGCTGTTTTTT. The chain carries TRBV27 and TRBJ2-2; D uncertain. CDR1 is MNHEY, CDR2 SMNVEV, per germline (reference sequence). Trimming shortened V by 5 bases and J by 6 bases, and 16 bases separated the two germline ends. The CDR3 totals 15 residues.

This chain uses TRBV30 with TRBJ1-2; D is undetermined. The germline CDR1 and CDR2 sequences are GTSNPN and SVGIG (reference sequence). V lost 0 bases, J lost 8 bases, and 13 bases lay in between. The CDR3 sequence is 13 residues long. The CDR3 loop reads CAWSVAGAFGYTF. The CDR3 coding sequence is TGTGCCTGGAGTGTGGCAGGAGCTTTCGGCTACACCTTC.

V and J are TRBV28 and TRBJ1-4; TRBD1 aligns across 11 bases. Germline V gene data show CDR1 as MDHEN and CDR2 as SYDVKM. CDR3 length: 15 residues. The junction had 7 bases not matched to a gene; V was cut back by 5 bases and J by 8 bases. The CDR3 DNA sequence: TGTGCCAGCAGTACCTGGACAGGGGGCCAGGAAAAACTGTTTTTT. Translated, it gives CASSTWTGGQEKLFF.

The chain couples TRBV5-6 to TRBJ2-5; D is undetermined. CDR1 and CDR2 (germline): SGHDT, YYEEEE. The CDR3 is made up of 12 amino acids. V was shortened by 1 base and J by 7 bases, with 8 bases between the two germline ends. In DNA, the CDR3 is TGTGCCAGCAGCTTGTGGGAAGGGACCCAGTACTTC. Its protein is CASSLWEGTQYF.

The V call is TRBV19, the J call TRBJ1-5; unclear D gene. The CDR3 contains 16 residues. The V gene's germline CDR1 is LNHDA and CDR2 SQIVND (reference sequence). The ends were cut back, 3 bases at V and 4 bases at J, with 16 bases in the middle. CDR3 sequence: CASSIDSAYGNQPQHF. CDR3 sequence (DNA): TGTGCCAGTAGTATTGACTCGGCCTACGGTAATCAGCCCCAGCATTTT.

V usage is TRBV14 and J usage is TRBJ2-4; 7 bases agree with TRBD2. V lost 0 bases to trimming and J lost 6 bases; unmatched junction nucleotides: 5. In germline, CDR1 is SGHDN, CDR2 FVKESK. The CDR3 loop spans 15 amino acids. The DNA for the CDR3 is TGTGCCAGCAGCCAAGAGTTAGCGGGCCCAAACATTCAGTACTTC. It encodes CASSQELAGPNIQYF.

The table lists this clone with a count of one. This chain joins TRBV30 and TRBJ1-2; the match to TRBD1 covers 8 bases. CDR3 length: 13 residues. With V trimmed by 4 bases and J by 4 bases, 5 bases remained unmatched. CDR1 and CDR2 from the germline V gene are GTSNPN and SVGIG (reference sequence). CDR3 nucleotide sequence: TGTGCCTGGAACCGGGACAGGCCCTATGGCTACACCTTC. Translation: CAWNRDRPYGYTF.

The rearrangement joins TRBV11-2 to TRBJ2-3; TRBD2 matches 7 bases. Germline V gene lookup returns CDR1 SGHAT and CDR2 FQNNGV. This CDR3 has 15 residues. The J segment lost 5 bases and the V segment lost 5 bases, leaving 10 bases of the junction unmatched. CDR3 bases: TGTGCCAGCAGCCAGTGGGGGGGAGGTAAAGATACGCAGTATTTT. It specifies CASSQWGGGKDTQYF.

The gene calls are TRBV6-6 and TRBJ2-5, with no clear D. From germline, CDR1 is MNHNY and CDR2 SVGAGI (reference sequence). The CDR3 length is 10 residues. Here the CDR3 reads CASMGETQYF. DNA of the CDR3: TGTGCGAGTATGGGAGAGACCCAGTACTTC.

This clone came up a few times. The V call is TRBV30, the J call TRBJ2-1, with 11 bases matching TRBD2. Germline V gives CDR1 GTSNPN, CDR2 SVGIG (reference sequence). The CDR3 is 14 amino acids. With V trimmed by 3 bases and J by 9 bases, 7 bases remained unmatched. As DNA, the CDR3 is TGTGCCTGGAGGGCAAGTAGCGGGGGGGGTGAGCAGTTCTTC. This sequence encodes CAWRASSGGGEQFF.

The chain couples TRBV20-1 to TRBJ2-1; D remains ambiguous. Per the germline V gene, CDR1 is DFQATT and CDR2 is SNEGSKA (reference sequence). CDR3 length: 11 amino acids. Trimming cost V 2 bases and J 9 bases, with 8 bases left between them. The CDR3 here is CSARNFPEQFF. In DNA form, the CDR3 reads TGCAGTGCTAGAAACTTCCCTGAGCAGTTCTTC.